The clone carrying this T cell receptor beta chain has only one observation. The antigen is undetermined. The sample originates from a study of cytomegalovirus exposure and HLA in healthy donors. Study overall: In a later analysis, it was reported that the approximately 120 validation repertoires had been produced on the same platform as the roughly 700 repertoires belonging to the first cohort.

Whole-study findings and limits: First-cohort TCR clusters were later found to tend to co-occur in the approximately 110 validation repertoires. Both high specificity and high sensitivity reportedly marked the classifier's diagnosis of cytomegalovirus status.

The CDR3 runs 13 residues. The germline gives CDR1 SGHTA, CDR2 FQGNSA. The V gene lost 3 bases and the J gene lost 4 bases, with 7 bases spanning the gap. The donors were part of the validation cohort of more than 90 subjects. That cohort was separate from the first cohort, which comprised under 700 subjects. Repertoires were generated with immunoSEQ multiplex PCR, while TCRdb's copy carries only in-frame clones and drops some. The sample carries 100,000 to 150,000 clones, 85% to 90% recorded once. The material sequenced was PBMCs. This TCR was recovered from a woman aged 18-30 years in good health and CMV-seronegative. The V call is TRBV7-2, the J call TRBJ1-5; no firm D call. The CDR3: CASSFQMNQPQHF. The CDR3 coding sequence is TGTGCCAGCAGCTTTCAGATGAATCAGCCCCAGCATTTT.